This TCR beta chain comes out of a study of cytomegalovirus exposure and HLA in healthy donors. General study results and limits: Among the CMV-associated chains, three were confirmed in vitro as specific for CMV antigens. Accounts indicate the classifier identified cytomegalovirus status with strong specificity and sensitivity.

Trimming shortened V by 0 bases and J by 2 bases, and 16 bases separated the two germline ends. This CDR3 comprises 17 residues. Germline values: CDR1 MNHNS, CDR2 SASEGT. Profiling relied on immunoSEQ multiplex PCR, and the TCRdb table lists in-frame clones only, not all of them. This table has under 250,000 clones, less than 90% appearing once. As to this clone: Its antigen remains unknown.

The donors were part of the validation cohort, which consisted of some 120 subjects and was separate from the first cohort of 670 or so subjects. The sequenced sample consisted of PBMCs. The TCR was taken from a man aged 18 to 30 in good health and CMV-seropositive. This chain joins TRBV6-1 and TRBJ1-2, with D hard to call. The CDR3 DNA reads TGTGCCAGCAGTGAAGCGTACCGACCTCGTCTGAACTATGGCTACACCTTC. It specifies CASSEAYRPRLNYGYTF.